This record looks at one T cell receptor beta chain sequence and its context. What it recognizes is unknown. This specimen comes from a study of cytomegalovirus exposure and HLA in healthy donors. Study-wide results and caveats: Association of a missense DCLRE1C variant with TCR beta V- and J-gene trimming was reported in a later analysis. 87-base-pair reads could not separate some V segments, including TRBV6-2 and TRBV6-3. Earlier analysis looked at TCR beta V segments, and most were productive about 90% or about 30% of the time. Specific recognition of CMV antigens was confirmed in vitro for a few chains (all CMV-associated).

CDR1 is MDHEN and CDR2 is SYDVKM in the germline V gene. This CDR3 contains 15 residues. Losses at the gene ends were 4 bases for V and 8 bases for J; bases not matched to a gene: 8. The study ran its PCR with 60 Vbeta and 13 Jbeta primers. The protocol was immunoSEQ multiplex PCR, while the TCRdb copy is restricted to in-frame clones and leaves out a portion. The sample records 210,000 or so clones, roughly four fifths being singletons. This rearrangement joins TRBV28 to TRBJ1-4; 9 bases match TRBD1. This receptor was obtained from a girl aged 10 to 17 in good health and CMV-seronegative. The specimen sequenced was PBMCs. CDR3 residues: CASSSSGQGGEKLFF. The CDR3 DNA is TGTGCCAGCAGTTCATCGGGACAGGGAGGGGAAAAACTGTTTTTT. Drawing the rest from reference TRBV28 and TRBJ1-4, the complete variable domain is DVKVTQSSRYLVKRTGEKVFLECVQDMDHENMFWYRQDPGLGLRLIYFSYDVKMKEKGDIPEGYSVSREKKERFSLILESASTNQTSMYLCASSSSGQGGEKLFFGSGTQLSVL.